A single sample gave rise to the 31 T cell receptor beta chains below, sequenced in a study of spatial heterogeneity in lung cancer. Whole-study results and caveats: It was found that expanded intratumoral alpha and beta TCR counts tracked tumor mutation counts.

Described time point: sample taken at primary tumor resection. TCRdb re-derived calls from the 5' RACE reads in MiXCR, one entry per CDR3 protein. The data contain around 18,000 distinct CDR3 sequences, approximately 9.6% of them singletons. No antigen is known for these receptors. The source material was lung tumor tissue, sampled at surgery. The receptors shown here come from a female donor with early-stage non-small cell lung cancer.

This clonotype occurred many times. This beta chain slipped into a library made for alpha chains as a stray read, so its size is not meaningful. The chain links TRBV14 to TRBJ1-1; D is unclear. Trimming pared 0 bases from V and 0 bases from J, leaving 8 bases between. This CDR3 spans 15 amino acids. Germline V gene data show CDR1 as SGHDN and CDR2 as FVKESK. For the CDR3, the DNA is TGTGCCAGCAGCCAAGAGGCTGACATGAACACTGAAGCTTTCTTT. This codes for CASSQEADMNTEAFF.

Regarding this clonotype: Found in a library prepared for alpha chains, this beta chain is an off-target read, and its abundance has little meaning. This rearrangement joins TRBV6-5 to TRBJ1-4, with D perhaps TRBD1 (6 bases). The germline CDR1 and CDR2 sequences are MNHEY and SVGAGI. Trimming left V 6 bases short and J 3 bases short, with 17 bases between. CDR3 length: 16 amino acids. The CDR3, as DNA: TGTGCCAGCAGCCAGACAGGCGCCGGGGCTAATGAAAAACTGTTTTTT. Encoded protein: CASSQTGAGANEKLFF.

This clonotype has ten or more counts. Because the library targeted alpha chains, this beta chain is an off-target read whose size means little. This chain connects TRBV5-1 to TRBJ2-3; 10 nucleotides align to TRBD2. Trimming removed 3 bases from V and 2 bases from J; junction bases left unmatched: 9. From germline, CDR1 is SGHRS and CDR2 YFSETQ. The CDR3 extends over 17 amino acids. The CDR3 coding sequence is TGCGCCAGCAGCTGGCCCATAGCGGGGGGCTCCACAGATACGCAGTATTTT. Translating it yields CASSWPIAGGSTDTQYF.

Many counts were recorded for this clonotype. This beta chain is a stray read from a library made for alpha chains; its abundance is not meaningful. The V call is TRBV2, the J call TRBJ1-4; 9 bases are shared with TRBD1. The CDR3 length is 16 residues. The germline CDR1 and CDR2 sequences are SNHLY and FYNNEI. Trimming took 8 bases from V and 0 from J; bases not matched to a gene: 7. CDR3 region: CASRETGGSTNEKLFF. Here the CDR3 DNA reads TGTGCCAGCCGAGAGACAGGGGGGTCAACTAATGAAAAACTGTTTTTT.

On this clonotype: Sequence at one end of the junction differs from germline and may be a read error. This beta chain is a stray sequence in a library constructed for alpha chains; its clone size is not meaningful. The rearrangement joins TRBV7-2 to TRBJ1-1; the D is unclear. The CDR3 spans 14 residues. CDR1 and CDR2 (germline): SGHTA, FQGNSA. The CDR3 loop is CASTLSVMDTEAFF. The CDR3 nucleotides are TGTGCCAGCACCTTATCCGTGATGGACACTGAAGCTTTCTTT.

This clonotype has more than one count but fewer than ten. The size of this beta chain means little, since it is a stray read in a library made for alpha chains. The DNA of the CDR3 is TGTGCCAGCAGCTACGGGGACTCCGAGGTGCTGTTTTTT. Encoded protein: CASSYGDSEVLFF. This chain joins TRBV7-9 and TRBJ2-2, with D possibly TRBD2 on 6 matching bases. The CDR3 extends over 13 amino acids. V dropped 4 bases and J dropped 13 bases, with 16 bases sitting between them. Germline V gives CDR1 SEHNR, CDR2 FQNEAQ (reference sequence).

This clonotype was seen ten or more times. This beta chain is off target for a library built for alpha chains, so its abundance means little. The chain employs TRBV6-4 and TRBJ2-3; unclear D gene. With 3 bases removed from V and 0 bases from J, the gap between germline ends came to 4 bases. Germline loops: CDR1 MRHNA, CDR2 SNTAGT. The CDR3 spans 13 residues. The CDR3 loop is CASSERSTDTQYF. DNA for the CDR3: TGTGCCAGCAGTGAGCGGAGCACAGATACGCAGTATTTT.

This clonotype was seen a few times. In a library made to pick up alpha chains, this beta chain is a stray read with a size that means little. The chain couples TRBV28 to TRBJ2-7; 8 bases align to TRBD1. In germline, CDR1 is MDHEN, CDR2 SYDVKM. CDR3 size: 15 residues. The J segment lost 4 bases and the V segment lost 2 bases, leaving 7 bases of the junction unmatched. The CDR3 is CASSLRPGGQYEQYF. For the CDR3, the DNA is TGTGCCAGCAGTTTAAGGCCAGGGGGCCAATACGAGCAGTACTTC.

This clonotype was found many times. This beta chain slipped into a library made for alpha chains as a stray read, so its size is not meaningful. The CDR3 region has the DNA TGTGCCAGCAGTTCCCAGGGCAGAGCCTCGCCCCAGCATTTT. As protein: CASSSQGRASPQHF. The chain combines TRBV6-5 with TRBJ1-5; D possibly corresponds to TRBD1 (5 bases). The length of the CDR3 is 14 residues. Trimming removed 4 bases at V and 9 bases at J, with 16 bases between. Germline V gene data show CDR1 as MNHEY and CDR2 as SVGAGI.

In this sample, this clonotype turned up a few times. This beta chain appears as a stray read in a library generated for alpha chains; its size is not informative. V and J are TRBV7-2 and TRBJ1-5, with D perhaps matching TRBD1 (5 bases). Germline V gene lookup returns CDR1 SGHTA and CDR2 FQGNSA. Trimming took 3 bases from V and 2 from J, leaving 17 bases between them. This CDR3 comprises 17 residues. The CDR3 region has the DNA TGTGCCAGCAGCTTGATTCAAGGGGTGGACGGCAATCAGCCCCAGCATTTT. This codes for CASSLIQGVDGNQPQHF.

For this clonotype: The size of this beta chain means little, since it is a stray read in a library made for alpha chains. The chain has TRBV28 and TRBJ1-2; tentative D call: TRBD1 (6 bases). The CDR3 is 14 residues long. Between the trimmed V and J ends, which lost 4 bases and 8 bases, there was a span of 17 bases. Germline values: CDR1 MDHEN, CDR2 SYDVKM. CDR3 in amino acids: CASSSQNTGNGYTF. CDR3 sequence (DNA): TGTGCCAGCAGTTCACAAAACACAGGGAACGGCTACACCTTC.

A word on this clonotype: Since the library was made to target alpha chains, this beta chain is a stray read and its abundance is not meaningful. The rearrangement links TRBV20-1 to TRBJ1-2; D is perhaps TRBD1 (5 bases). Germline V gives CDR1 DFQATT, CDR2 SNEGSKA (reference sequence). CDR3 length: 12 residues. V was shortened by 6 bases and J by 0 bases, with 8 bases between the two germline ends. CDR3 sequence: CSARQTNYGYTF. DNA of the CDR3: TGCAGTGCCAGACAGACTAACTATGGCTACACCTTC.

This clonotype was recorded at least ten times. The library was prepared for alpha chains; this beta chain is a stray read, so its frequency means little. The gene calls are TRBV7-2 and TRBJ2-3; unclear D gene. The CDR3 spans 12 residues. Germline lookup yields CDR1 SGHTA and CDR2 FQGNSA. V dropped 4 bases and J dropped 3 bases, with 5 bases sitting between them. CDR3 DNA: TGTGCCAGCAGCTGGGCAACAGATACGCAGTATTTT. Its protein product is CASSWATDTQYF.

A word on this clonotype: Since the library was made to target alpha chains, this beta chain is a stray read and its abundance is not meaningful. The chain is built from TRBV7-9 and TRBJ2-3; perhaps TRBD2 as D (6 bases). Germline V CDR1 and CDR2: SEHNR, FQNEAQ (reference sequence). V was shortened by 4 bases and J by 3 bases, with 14 bases between the two germline ends. This CDR3 is 15 amino acids long. As DNA, the CDR3 is TGTGCCAGCAGCTCCCGACTAGAGGCGACAGATACGCAGTATTTT. Its protein product is CASSSRLEATDTQYF.

Notes on this clonotype: The size of this beta chain means little, since it is a stray read in a library made for alpha chains. The chain recombines TRBV7-3 with TRBJ1-1; 7 positions match TRBD1. Germline lookup yields CDR1 SGHTA and CDR2 FQGTGA. V dropped 4 bases and J dropped 7; count of bases not matched to a gene: 6. This CDR3 comprises 13 residues. CDR3 sequence reads: CASSSDRAFEAFF. The CDR3 DNA follows: TGTGCCAGCAGCTCCGACAGGGCCTTTGAAGCTTTCTTT.

Comments on this clonotype: Because this beta chain is a stray read in a library intended to capture alpha chains, its abundance should not be given much weight. This chain connects TRBV7-2 to TRBJ2-7; D is undetermined. This CDR3 has 12 residues. V dropped 3 bases and J dropped 7 bases, with 10 bases sitting between them. Germline V gene data show CDR1 as SGHTA and CDR2 as FQGNSA. CDR3 protein: CASSFGRSEQYF. The DNA for the CDR3 is TGTGCCAGCAGCTTTGGCCGCTCGGAGCAGTACTTC.

This clonotype was seen repeatedly, ten times or more. As an off-target read in a library built for alpha chains, this beta chain has a frequency of little significance. The chain recombines TRBV28 with TRBJ2-3, with TRBD2 matching 10 bases. Germline V gene lookup returns CDR1 MDHEN and CDR2 SYDVKM. The V gene end was trimmed by 2 bases and the J gene end by 0 bases; junction bases not matched to a gene: 8. This CDR3 has 18 amino acids. The DNA for the CDR3 is TGTGCCAGCAGTTTACGGCGTGATAGCGGGGGGAGCACAGATACGCAGTATTTT. The encoded protein is CASSLRRDSGGSTDTQYF.

This clonotype appeared many times. This beta chain lies outside the target of a library built for alpha chains; its clone size means little. The genes are TRBV20-1 and TRBJ1-3, with 11 bases that match TRBD1. The CDR3 has 19 amino acids. In germline, CDR1 is DFQATT, CDR2 SNEGSKA (reference sequence). J was trimmed by 1 base and V by 2 bases; bases with no gene match: 13. The CDR3 spells CSARTGTGGFFVSGNTIYF. In DNA form, the CDR3 reads TGCAGTGCTAGAACCGGGACAGGGGGATTTTTCGTTTCTGGAAACACCATATATTTT.

To note about this clonotype: This beta chain came through as a stray read in a library set up for alpha chains, and its size says little. The CDR3 DNA follows: TGCGCCAGCAGCCAAGAGGGTGGCTGGAACACCGGGGAGCTGTTTTTT. This gives the protein CASSQEGGWNTGELFF. The chain employs TRBV4-3 and TRBJ2-2; no reliable D call. The V end was cut by 0 bases, the J end by 1 base, with 9 bases between. CDR1 is LGHNA and CDR2 is YSLEER in the germline V gene. This CDR3 comprises 16 residues.

Comment on this clonotype: The junction and the germline gene differ at one end; a read error may be behind it. Since the library was made to target alpha chains, this beta chain is a stray read and its abundance is not meaningful. CDR3 DNA sequence: TGTGCCAGCAGCTTATGGGGGGCTAAGGGCACAGGTACGCAGTATTTT. Translation gives CASSLWGAKGTGTQYF. The chain couples TRBV7-2 to TRBJ2-3; either TRBD1 or TRBD2 may fit D (6 bases each). Germline CDR1 and CDR2: SGHTA and FQGNSA. The CDR3 is 16 amino acids.

This clonotype was seen at least ten times. For a library built for alpha chains, this beta chain is a stray read; little rests on its size. The CDR3 nucleotides are TGTGCCAGCAGCCCCTCTCAAATGGGGGGCCTAGCCAAAAACATTCAGTACTTC. Translated: CASSPSQMGGLAKNIQYF. The chain links TRBV6-2 or TRBV6-3 to TRBJ2-4; perhaps D is TRBD1 or TRBD2 (6 bases each). This CDR3 contains 18 residues. V gave up 6 bases and J gave up 0 bases, with 21 bases separating them. Germline CDR1 MNHEY, CDR2 SVGEGT.

This clonotype came up many times. This beta chain slipped into a library made for alpha chains as a stray read, so its size is not meaningful. The chain carries TRBV4-2 and TRBJ2-7; 7 bases fit TRBD2. Looked up from germline, CDR1 is LGHNA and CDR2 is YNFKEQ. The trim removed 0 bases at V and 3 bases at J, leaving 5 bases unmatched. The CDR3 is 15 residues long. CDR3 loop: CASSQEAAGDYEQYF. The CDR3 bases are TGTGCCAGCAGCCAAGAAGCCGCGGGGGACTACGAGCAGTACTTC.

By proportion, this clonotype is medium-sized. This beta chain is a stray sequence in a library constructed for alpha chains; its clone size is not meaningful. The chain links TRBV7-8 to TRBJ2-3; D ambiguous. Germline assignment: CDR1 SGHVS and CDR2 FQNEAQ. Trimming left V 10 bases short and J 4 bases short, with 18 bases between. The CDR3 totals 14 residues. The DNA for the CDR3 is TGTGCCACCTCACACTACGTTGCGCCAGATACGCAGTATTTT. Translated, it gives CATSHYVAPDTQYF.

For this clonotype: This may be a read error, as it is one base from a much larger clone. This beta chain was picked up by a library intended for alpha chains and is off target, so its count carries little meaning. The rearrangement uses TRBV7-9 and TRBJ1-1; weak D call: TRBD1 (6 bases). CDR3 length: 15 amino acids. In germline, CDR1 is SEHNR, CDR2 FQNEAQ (reference sequence). CDR3 in DNA: TGTGCCAACAGCCCCGATGGGGGGCAGGGCACTGAAGCTTTCTTT. This translates into CANSPDGGQGTEAFF.

To note about this clonotype: This beta chain is a stray read from a library made for alpha chains; its abundance is not meaningful. This chain joins TRBV7-3 and TRBJ2-7; 7 nucleotides align to TRBD1. J gave up 7 bases and V 6 bases, and 12 bases lay outside the gene matches. The germline V gene has CDR1 SGHTA and CDR2 FQGTGA. This CDR3 comprises 14 residues. The CDR3 bases are TGTGCCAGCAGATCTAAGGGGGCCCGAGGGGAGCAGTACTTC. Translating gives CASRSKGARGEQYF.

This clonotype was observed a handful of times. This beta chain represents an off-target read in a library built for alpha chains; its size is of limited meaning. The genes are TRBV5-4 and TRBJ1-6, with D possibly TRBD1 on 5 matching bases. With 3 bases removed from V and 7 bases from J, the gap between germline ends came to 11 bases. The CDR3 has 14 residues. The V gene's germline CDR1 is SGHNT and CDR2 YYREEE (reference sequence). CDR3 in amino acids: CASSSGTTNSPLHF. In DNA, the CDR3 is TGTGCCAGCAGCTCAGGGACCACAAATTCACCCCTCCACTTT.

This clonotype was picked up many times. This beta chain is off target for a library built for alpha chains, so its abundance means little. The V gene is TRBV20-1, the J gene TRBJ1-6; 7 bases match TRBD1. The CDR3 has 15 amino acids. Germline trimming cut 2 bases from V and 9 bases from J; bases unmatched to any gene: 10. Germline CDR1 is DFQATT and CDR2 is SNEGSKA (reference sequence). In nucleotides, the CDR3 is TGCAGTGCTAGAACCACTCTTGACAGGGTTTCACCCCTCCACTTT. It specifies CSARTTLDRVSPLHF.

This clonotype is medium-sized within its sample. This beta chain was picked up by a library intended for alpha chains and is off target, so its count carries little meaning. This rearrangement joins TRBV7-9 to TRBJ2-5; D is unresolved. The CDR3 has 12 residues. V was trimmed by 1 base and J by 8 bases, leaving 8 bases between them. Germline V gene sequence: CDR1 SEHNR, CDR2 FQNEAQ (reference sequence). The CDR3 DNA follows: TGTGCCAGCAGCTTAGTTGGTGGAACCCAGTACTTC. Its translation: CASSLVGGTQYF.

A remark on this clonotype: This beta chain lies outside the target of a library built for alpha chains; its clone size means little. The rearrangement links TRBV7-3 to TRBJ2-3; D is possibly TRBD1 (5 bases). Germline-derived CDR1 and CDR2 are SGHTA and FQGTGA. Between the trimmed V and J ends, which lost 5 bases and 5 bases, there was a span of 17 bases. CDR3 length: 15 amino acids. The CDR3 DNA reads TGTGCCAGCAGCCCCGCAGGGTTGGCTAGAGATACGCAGTATTTT. It yields the protein CASSPAGLARDTQYF.

This clonotype qualifies as medium-sized. As an off-target read in a library built for alpha chains, this beta chain has a frequency of little significance. The rearrangement links TRBV19 to TRBJ2-2; no clear D. V shed 5 bases and J shed 6 bases, with 10 bases lying between them. The CDR3 length is 13 residues. CDR1 LNHDA and CDR2 SQIVND come from the germline V gene (reference sequence). The CDR3 nucleotides read TGTGCCAGTAGTTACGGAAGCGCCGGGGAGCTGTTTTTT. It translates to CASSYGSAGELFF. Full variable domain (remainder filled in from reference TRBV19 and TRBJ2-2): DGGITQSPKYLFRKEGQNVTLSCEQNLNHDAMYWYRQDPGQGLRLIYYSQIVNDFQKGDIAEGYSVSREKKESFPLTVTSAQKNPTAFYLCASSYGSAGELFFGEGSRLTVL.

This clonotype has just a few counts. Found in a library prepared for alpha chains, this beta chain is an off-target read, and its abundance has little meaning. The chain uses TRBV12-3 or TRBV12-4 and TRBJ1-3, with TRBD1 matching over 10 bases. V lost 2 bases to trimming and J lost 8 bases; unmatched junction nucleotides: 6. The CDR3 is made up of 15 amino acids. The CDR3 loop reads CASSLPGQGLDTIYF. CDR3 in DNA: TGTGCCAGCAGTTTACCGGGACAGGGGCTAGACACCATATATTTT.